Listed here are 20 T cell receptor beta chains from one sample, sequenced in a study of blood T cell repertoires in COVID-19. Only in-frame clones appear in the TCRdb table, and some are missing; sequencing was by immunoSEQ multiplex PCR. The data contain around 130,000 clones, around 80% of them singletons. The material sequenced was peripheral blood. The receptors originated from a woman aged 55-75 years with acute or convalescent COVID-19.

The genes are TRBV10-3 and TRBJ2-7, with a possible D match to TRBD1 (5 bases). Looked up from germline, CDR1 is ENHRY and CDR2 is SYGVKD. V shed 8 bases and J shed 1 base, with 18 bases lying between them. There are 15 residues in the CDR3. The chain's CDR3 is CAIRPDSSNSYEQYV. The DNA of the CDR3 is TGTGCCATCCGACCTGACAGTTCTAATTCCTACGAGCAGTACGTC.

V and J are TRBV9 and TRBJ2-6, with a weak D call TRBD2 (5 bases). Trimming stripped 1 base from V and 2 bases from J, with 22 bases between. Per the germline V gene, CDR1 is SGDLS and CDR2 is YYNGEE. The CDR3 is 20 amino acids. The CDR3: CASSVQWRSSPTPGANVLTF. In DNA form, the CDR3 reads TGTGCCAGCAGCGTACAGTGGAGGAGTTCGCCTACTCCTGGGGCCAACGTCCTGACTTTC.

This clone has a single count. The chain couples TRBV3-1 (or the pseudogene TRBV3-2) to TRBJ2-1; 11 bases are shared with TRBD1. This CDR3 has 13 residues. Germline V gives CDR1 LGHDT, CDR2 YNNKEL (reference sequence). V was clipped by 3 bases and J by 9 bases; unmatched bases: 1. CDR3 sequence reads: CASSQDRGREQFF. CDR3 coding DNA: TGTGCCAGCAGCCAGGACAGGGGGCGTGAGCAGTTCTTC.

This clone was seen once. The rearrangement uses TRBV28 and TRBJ2-2; no firm D call. Germline-derived CDR1 and CDR2 are MDHEN and SYDVKM. With 8 bases removed from V and 5 bases from J, the gap between germline ends came to 6 bases. CDR3 length: 11 amino acids. Here the CDR3 reads CASGTTGELFF. CDR3 coding DNA: TGTGCCAGCGGTACTACCGGGGAGCTGTTTTTT.

J is TRBJ2-6 and V is TRBV19, with D maybe TRBD1 (5 bases). Germline CDR1 LNHDA, CDR2 SQIVND (reference sequence). This CDR3 spans 17 amino acids. The ends were cut back, 4 bases at V and 0 bases at J, with 13 bases in the middle. CDR3 sequence (DNA): TGTGCCAGTAGTACAGGGAAGAAATTCTCTGGGGCCAACGTCCTGACTTTC. Translation gives CASSTGKKFSGANVLTF.

The chain couples TRBV25-1 to TRBJ1-5; maybe TRBD1 (6 bases). Between the trimmed V and J ends, which lost 2 bases and 5 bases, there was a span of 10 bases. The germline V gene has CDR1 MGHDK and CDR2 SYGVNS. The CDR3 spans 14 residues. Here the CDR3 reads CASSEGAGDQPQHF. The CDR3 bases are TGTGCCAGCAGTGAAGGGGCAGGGGATCAGCCCCAGCATTTT.

The chain's CDR3 is CASSLRGGEQYF. For the CDR3, the DNA is TGTGCCAGCAGCTTAAGGGGGGGCGAGCAGTACTTC. The chain joins TRBV7-2 to TRBJ2-7; tentatively, D is TRBD2 (7 bases). The CDR3 is 12 amino acids. CDR1 and CDR2 from the germline V gene are SGHTA and FQGNSA. V lost 2 bases to trimming and J lost 6 bases, with 8 bases between them.

This clone appeared once. The genes are TRBV9 and TRBJ1-2; D is ambiguous. Trimming removed 0 bases from V and 3 bases from J, with 12 bases in between. The CDR3 contains 15 residues. Germline-derived CDR1 and CDR2 are SGDLS and YYNGEE. DNA of the CDR3: TGTGCCAGCAGCGTAGGGGTCACCGGAGACTATGGCTACACCTTC. Encoded protein: CASSVGVTGDYGYTF.

The chain recombines TRBV19 with TRBJ1-1; D ambiguous. V was shortened by 5 bases and J by 3 bases, with 10 bases between the two germline ends. The CDR3 spans 13 residues. CDR1 and CDR2 (germline): LNHDA, SQIVND (reference sequence). The CDR3 here is CASSQALYTEAFF. The CDR3 coding sequence is TGTGCCAGTAGTCAGGCCCTCTACACTGAAGCTTTCTTT.

This chain links TRBV28 with TRBJ1-2; D remains ambiguous. The CDR3 is made up of 13 amino acids. Trimming removed 8 bases at V and 7 bases at J, with 17 bases between. Germline lookup yields CDR1 MDHEN and CDR2 SYDVKM. The CDR3 loop reads CASVDFAAGGYTF. CDR3 nucleotides: TGTGCCAGCGTGGACTTTGCTGCGGGTGGCTACACCTTC.

V gene TRBV5-6 combines with J gene TRBJ1-1, with D unclear. CDR1 is SGHDT and CDR2 is YYEEEE in the germline V gene. This CDR3 contains 15 residues. V lost 0 bases and J 4 bases, leaving 13 bases between the germline ends. In DNA, the CDR3 is TGTGCCAGCAGCTTGGCCGGAGGTCAAGGCACTGAAGCTTTCTTT. It codes for CASSLAGGQGTEAFF.

CDR3 sequence: CASIRTGDAYGYTF. In DNA, the CDR3 is TGTGCCAGTATAAGGACAGGGGATGCCTATGGCTACACCTTC. This chain joins TRBV19 and TRBJ1-2; 9 bases agree with TRBD1. After removal of 7 bases from V and 4 bases from J, the junction contained 7 bases not matched to a gene. The V gene's germline CDR1 is LNHDA and CDR2 SQIVND (reference sequence). This CDR3 is 14 amino acids long.

The J gene is TRBJ2-1, the V gene TRBV5-4; 7 bases align to TRBD2. The CDR3 spans 16 residues. V trimming: 1 base; J trimming: 0 bases; junction bases outside the gene matches: 4. Germline CDR1 SGHNT, CDR2 YYREEE (reference sequence). CDR3 loop: CASSLWGGSSYNEQFF. The DNA of the CDR3 is TGTGCCAGCAGCTTGTGGGGGGGGAGCTCCTACAATGAGCAGTTCTTC.

This clone appeared once. The chain recombines TRBV7-9 with TRBJ2-6; TRBD1 matches 10 bases. The CDR3 length is 18 residues. The V and J ends lost 4 bases and 1 base, in that order; junction bases with no gene match: 7. Germline V gene lookup returns CDR1 SEHNR and CDR2 FQNEAQ (reference sequence). The CDR3 DNA follows: TGTGCCAGCAGCTCGACTCGGACAGGGGGTTCTGGGGCCAACGTCCTGACTTTC. Protein: CASSSTRTGGSGANVLTF.

This chain connects TRBV4-1 to TRBJ1-2; tentative D call: TRBD1 (5 bases). The CDR3 has 17 residues. V was trimmed by 0 bases and J by 4 bases, leaving 18 bases between them. Germline CDR1 is MGHRA and CDR2 is YSYEKL. For the CDR3, the DNA is TGCGCCAGCAGCCAAGATGGGTCAGGACCGGGGGGCTATGGCTACACCTTC. It yields the protein CASSQDGSGPGGYGYTF.

A remark on this clone: Compared with germline, one end of the junction differs, possibly owing to a read error. This chain connects TRBV6-6 to TRBJ1-2, with TRBD1 matching 10 bases. The CDR3 is made up of 13 amino acids. Germline V lookup: CDR1 MNHNY, CDR2 SVGAGI (reference sequence). CDR3 protein: CASRDRDRGGDTF. CDR3 nucleotides: TGTGCCAGCAGGGACCGGGACAGGGGTGGCGACACCTTC.

Concerning this clone: One end of the junction is discordant with germline, which a read error may explain. V gene TRBV23-1 combines with J gene TRBJ1-1, with D perhaps TRBD1 (6 bases). TRBV23-1 is identified as an open reading frame with a role that is uncertain. CDR3 size: 16 residues. The CDR3 DNA is TGCGCCAGGGCGACCTCGGACAGACCAAGGAACCCTGAAGCTTTCTTT. Amino acids: CARATSDRPRNPEAFF.

The rearrangement uses TRBV28 and TRBJ1-4, with a weak D call TRBD1 (6 bases). The germline V and J ends were trimmed by 7 bases and 9 bases, with 12 bases remaining between them. Germline assignment: CDR1 MDHEN and CDR2 SYDVKM. This CDR3 is built from 12 residues. The CDR3 here is CASTQGWQKLFF. CDR3 in DNA: TGTGCCAGCACCCAGGGGTGGCAAAAACTGTTTTTT.

This clone has only one observation. Here the CDR3 DNA reads TGTGCCAGCAGTTTAATGGCCCAAAGCGGGGGGACGCAGTATTTT. It specifies CASSLMAQSGGTQYF. The rearrangement links TRBV27 to TRBJ2-3, with 9 nucleotides matching TRBD2. V lost 2 bases to trimming and J lost 9 bases; unmatched junction nucleotides: 9. In germline, CDR1 is MNHEY, CDR2 SMNVEV (reference sequence). CDR3 length: 15 amino acids.

This sequence joins TRBV9 and TRBJ1-3; D call uncertain. Trimming removed 0 bases from V and 4 bases from J, with 11 bases in between. This CDR3 is 15 amino acids long. Germline V lookup: CDR1 SGDLS, CDR2 YYNGEE. As DNA, the CDR3 is TGTGCCAGCAGCGTAGTGGCGGGAAGGGGAAACACCATATATTTT. As protein: CASSVVAGRGNTIYF.